The entry below describes one TCR beta chain. Its antigen is unidentified. The authors drew around 9.3 milliliters of peripheral blood from each donor. This entry is derived from a study of blood T cells in healthy people across ages. Study context: About one barcoded TCR beta cDNA was captured per two T cells. Study findings and constraints: Higher diversity, along with more naive CD4+ cells, distinguished long-lived donors from aged donors. Donor CMV status, an unknown factor, possibly confounded changes in expanded clonotypes.

A sample-barcoded 5' primer and a J-beta primer mix were used in a second PCR of roughly 6 to 11 cycles. TCRdb itself ran the 5' RACE reads through MiXCR, one entry per CDR3 protein. The sample has about 640,000 distinct CDR3 sequences, approximately 30% seen once. This CDR3 is 17 amino acids long. The trim removed 3 bases at V and 5 bases at J, leaving 9 bases unmatched. The V gene's germline CDR1 is MGHDK and CDR2 SYGVNS. V usage is TRBV25-1 and J usage is TRBJ2-1; 11 bases map to TRBD1. This sequence originates from a woman older than 75 in good health. Material: blood. The CDR3 bases are TGTGCCAGCAGTGACCATCACCCGGGACAGGGGGACAATGAGCAGTTCTTC. Protein sequence: CASSDHHPGQGDNEQFF.